These 5 T cell receptor beta chains were all obtained from the same sample, sequenced in a study of cytomegalovirus exposure and HLA in healthy donors. With 60 Vbeta and 13 Jbeta primers, the PCR was carried out. The protocol was immunoSEQ multiplex PCR, while the TCRdb copy is restricted to in-frame clones and leaves out a portion. Of over 150,000 clones listed, 70% to 75% were seen once; the top ten hold more than 4%. What was sequenced was PBMCs. Source of these receptors: a man aged 25 to 40 in good health and CMV-seropositive.

The chain links TRBV25-1 to TRBJ2-7; TRBD1 matches 11 bases. In germline, CDR1 is MGHDK, CDR2 SYGVNS. The CDR3 extends over 15 amino acids. V lost 8 bases and J lost 6; bases outside the gene matches: 12. CDR3 amino acids: CASASGQGVLGEQYF. The DNA for the CDR3 is TGTGCCAGCGCCTCGGGACAGGGGGTCTTGGGCGAGCAGTACTTC.

The gene calls are TRBV18 and TRBJ1-2, with 9 bases identical to TRBD1. The V gene end was trimmed by 5 bases and the J gene end by 3 bases; junction bases not matched to a gene: 7. Germline V gives CDR1 KGHSH, CDR2 LQKENI. The CDR3 consists of 15 residues. The CDR3 protein is CASSTYRDRDYGYTF. DNA of the CDR3: TGTGCCAGCTCAACCTACCGGGACAGGGACTATGGCTACACCTTC.

The chain links TRBV15 to TRBJ1-4, with 10 bases lining up with TRBD1. Germline lookup yields CDR1 LNHNV and CDR2 YYDKDF (reference sequence). V dropped 9 bases and J dropped 7; count of bases not matched to a gene: 11. The CDR3 extends over 15 amino acids. The CDR3 sequence: CATVGTGAFSEKLFF. As DNA, the CDR3 is TGTGCCACTGTGGGGACAGGGGCTTTTTCTGAAAAACTGTTTTTT.

This clone was recorded once. The rearrangement links TRBV6-5 to TRBJ2-7, with 11 nucleotides matching TRBD2. The CDR3 contains 15 residues. V shed 7 bases, J shed 2 bases, and the junction held 7 bases outside the gene matches. Per the germline V gene, CDR1 is MNHEY and CDR2 is SVGAGI. CDR3 sequence (DNA): TGTGCCAGCACCGCACTAGCGGGGGTAACCTACGAGCAGTACTTC. Amino acid sequence: CASTALAGVTYEQYF.

This clone appeared a single time. V gene TRBV6-5 combines with J gene TRBJ2-5; D perhaps matches TRBD2 (7 bases). V lost 2 bases, J lost 1 base, and 11 bases lay in between. Germline V gene data show CDR1 as MNHEY and CDR2 as SVGAGI. The length of the CDR3 is 15 residues. The CDR3 here is CASSYGGGPQETQYF. The CDR3 DNA sequence: TGTGCCAGCAGTTACGGGGGGGGGCCCCAAGAGACCCAGTACTTC.